The next 9 T cell receptor beta chains were all read from a single sample in a study of CD8+ T cells in alopecia areata. Treatment denoted: oral pan-JAK inhibitor, 5-10 mg twice daily. cDNA reverse transcribed from extracted RNA served as the sequencing template. The repertoire was sequenced with immunoSEQ multiplex PCR; TCRdb's copy has only in-frame clones and lacks some. The sample has 150,000 to 200,000 clones; approximately 52% are singletons. The sample in question was CD4+ T cells sorted from blood, obtained at approximately week 61, from a patient treated with tofacitinib. The source of these receptors is a human donor with alopecia areata.

The chain couples TRBV4-1 to TRBJ1-2, with 8 bases identical to TRBD1. V gave up 10 bases and J gave up 2 bases; unmatched junction bases: 6. This CDR3 region has 13 residues. CDR1 is MGHRA and CDR2 is YSYEKL in the germline V gene. CDR3: CATKDRGNYGYTF. In DNA form, the CDR3 reads TGCGCCACGAAAGACAGGGGAAACTATGGCTACACCTTC.

V and J are TRBV2 and TRBJ1-4; D is unclear. Germline CDR1 is SNHLY and CDR2 is FYNNEI. V was cut by 1 base and J by 9 bases, with 9 bases left in between. The CDR3 has 13 amino acids. This chain's CDR3 is CASSEDPRKKLFF. The CDR3 region has the DNA TGTGCCAGCAGTGAAGATCCTCGGAAAAAACTGTTTTTT.

This sequence joins TRBV9 and TRBJ1-2; 7 bases are a match to TRBD1. The germline CDR1 and CDR2 sequences are SGDLS and YYNGEE. The V and J ends lost 3 bases and 2 bases, in that order; junction bases with no gene match: 13. The CDR3 sequence is 17 residues long. The CDR3 nucleotides are TGTGCCAGCAGCGCCCGACAGGGAAACACTAGAAACTATGGCTACACCTTC. It translates to CASSARQGNTRNYGYTF.

V gene TRBV29-1 combines with J gene TRBJ2-7; 7 nucleotides agree with TRBD1. V lost 6 bases, J lost 1 base, and 0 bases stayed unmatched. The germline V gene has CDR1 SQVTM and CDR2 ANQGSEA. CDR3 size: 11 residues. CDR3 nucleotide sequence: TGCAGCGTACAGGGGTCCTACGAGCAGTACTTC. It encodes CSVQGSYEQYF.

The chain is built from TRBV2 and TRBJ2-5; 9 bases match TRBD1. With V trimmed by 5 bases and J by 5 bases, 6 bases remained unmatched. CDR3 size: 14 residues. The germline CDR1 and CDR2 sequences are SNHLY and FYNNEI. CDR3 nucleotides: TGTGCCAGCAGTCCGGGACAGGGTGGTGAGACCCAGTACTTC. Translating it yields CASSPGQGGETQYF.

This clone was seen a few times. The chain joins TRBV30 to TRBJ2-5, with D perhaps TRBD2 (7 bases). The CDR3 consists of 16 residues. V dropped 4 bases and J dropped 5 bases, with 23 bases sitting between them. Per the germline V gene, CDR1 is GTSNPN and CDR2 is SVGIG (reference sequence). The CDR3: CAWTRPTGGFAETQYF. CDR3 nucleotide sequence: TGTGCCTGGACCCGCCCGACGGGGGGCTTCGCGGAGACCCAGTACTTC.

This chain uses TRBV5-1 with TRBJ2-5, with 14 nucleotides matching TRBD2. Germline V lookup: CDR1 SGHRS, CDR2 YFSETQ. The CDR3 runs to 16 residues. V was pared by 5 bases and J by 5 bases, with 8 bases of the junction left unmatched. The CDR3, as DNA: TGCGCCAGCAGAACGACTAGCGGGGGGGCCTGGGAGACCCAGTACTTC. Amino acids: CASRTTSGGAWETQYF. The full variable domain, with the rest looked up from reference TRBV5-1 and TRBJ2-5, is KAGVTQTPRYLIKTRGQQVTLSCSPISGHRSVSWYQQTPGQGLQFLFEYFSETQRNKGNFPGRFSGRQFSNSRSEMNVSTLELGDSALYLCASRTTSGGAWETQYFGPGTRLLVL.

The chain is built from TRBV29-1 and TRBJ1-2, with D unresolved. The CDR3 is 14 amino acids. Trimming took off 3 bases at V and 10 bases at J, with 21 bases between the two ends. Germline CDR1 SQVTM, CDR2 ANQGSEA. This chain's CDR3 is CSVETRQPLPDYTF. CDR3 DNA sequence: TGCAGCGTTGAGACTAGACAACCACTCCCTGACTACACCTTC.

The chain has TRBV28 and TRBJ2-4, with 7 bases identical to TRBD1. Germline CDR1 is MDHEN and CDR2 is SYDVKM. This CDR3 is 14 amino acids long. V lost 5 bases and J lost 3; bases outside the gene matches: 4. CDR3 region: CASSMGQLKNIQYF. The CDR3 DNA reads as TGTGCCAGCAGTATGGGACAGCTCAAAAACATTCAGTACTTC.